The 14 T cell receptor beta chains presented below share a single source sample, sequenced in a study of Ad26.COV2.S vaccination and SARS-CoV-2 variants. As to treatment: around 19 received Ad26.COV2.S at low or high dose, single or two shots; about 5 received placebo; per-sample allocation not given. Sampling was performed 63 days after the first vaccine or placebo injection. Repertoires were generated with immunoSEQ multiplex PCR, while TCRdb's copy carries only in-frame clones and drops some. In the table there are roughly 420,000 clones, approximately 88% of which are singletons. The specimen was peripheral blood, collected in a trial of Ad26.COV2.S vaccine versus placebo. The receptor set was obtained from a person between 18 and 60 years old who received the Ad26.COV2.S COVID-19 vaccine or a placebo.

The chain couples TRBV10-3 to TRBJ1-5; 10 bases match TRBD1. This CDR3 spans 15 amino acids. The junction had 7 bases not matched to a gene; V was cut back by 5 bases and J by 6 bases. Per germline, CDR1 ENHRY and CDR2 SYGVKD. Here the CDR3 reads CAISPGQGEGQPQHF. In DNA form, the CDR3 reads TGTGCCATCAGTCCCGGACAGGGGGAGGGTCAGCCCCAGCATTTT.

This chain joins TRBV9 and TRBJ2-3; 7 bases align to TRBD1. Germline V gene data show CDR1 as SGDLS and CDR2 as YYNGEE. The J segment lost 5 bases and the V segment lost 2 bases, leaving 5 bases of the junction unmatched. The length of the CDR3 is 14 residues. This CDR3 is CASSVQGERDTQYF. CDR3 bases: TGTGCCAGCAGCGTGCAGGGGGAGAGAGATACGCAGTATTTT.

The chain has TRBV6-4 and TRBJ1-2; D is unresolved. This CDR3 has 19 residues. Germline lookup yields CDR1 MRHNA and CDR2 SNTAGT. V lost 3 bases, J lost 5 bases, and 28 bases lay in between. DNA for the CDR3: TGTGCCAGCAGTGATCCCCGTACAGTCAACCGACAACCGTATTATGGCTACACCTTC. Protein product: CASSDPRTVNRQPYYGYTF.

The gene calls are TRBV5-1 and TRBJ2-7; tentatively, D is TRBD2 (7 bases). The CDR3 spans 15 residues. In germline, CDR1 is SGHRS, CDR2 YFSETQ. Trimming removed 4 bases at V and 5 bases at J, with 19 bases between. The CDR3 DNA reads TGCGCCAGCAGCCCTCGAAGGGAGGGGGTACACGAGCAGTACTTC. Amino acids: CASSPRREGVHEQYF.

V and J are TRBV3-1 (or the pseudogene TRBV3-2) and TRBJ2-7; possibly TRBD1 or TRBD2 for D (5 bases each). V was cut by 4 bases and J by 3 bases, with 13 bases left in between. Germline CDR1 is LGHDT and CDR2 is YNNKEL (reference sequence). This CDR3 contains 14 residues. The chain's CDR3 is CASSPGTDLYEQYF. CDR3 nucleotides: TGTGCCAGCAGCCCCGGGACGGATCTCTACGAGCAGTACTTC.

The V gene is TRBV7-9, the J gene TRBJ2-3, with D possibly called TRBD1 or TRBD2 (6 bases each). This CDR3 has 15 residues. From germline, CDR1 is SEHNR and CDR2 FQNEAQ (reference sequence). V lost 3 bases to trimming and J lost 0 bases, with 10 bases between them. CDR3 sequence reads: CASSFNGGSTDTQYF. The CDR3 bases are TGTGCCAGCAGCTTTAACGGGGGCAGCACAGATACGCAGTATTTT.

The V gene is TRBV10-2, the J gene TRBJ2-4; D may be TRBD2 (7 bases). V dropped 2 bases and J dropped 15 bases, with 23 bases sitting between them. The CDR3 contains 15 residues. In germline, CDR1 is WSHSY, CDR2 SAAADI. The CDR3 region is CASSEPDRGPGGLYF. The DNA of the CDR3 is TGCGCCAGCAGTGAGCCCGATCGGGGACCGGGGGGCCTGTACTTC.

The rearrangement links TRBV5-4 to TRBJ2-2, with TRBD2 matching over 12 bases. CDR1 SGHNT and CDR2 YYREEE come from the germline V gene (reference sequence). The CDR3 runs to 18 residues. Trimming took 4 bases from V and 5 from J; bases not matched to a gene: 12. Here the CDR3 DNA reads TGTGCCAGCAGCCGAACTAGCGGGGGGCTCCCCGGGACCGGGGAGCTGTTTTTT. Translation: CASSRTSGGLPGTGELFF.

This clone was seen a single time. The chain combines TRBV19 with TRBJ2-1; 12 positions agree with TRBD1. Germline V gene lookup returns CDR1 LNHDA and CDR2 SQIVND (reference sequence). The CDR3 contains 18 residues. The junction had 21 bases not matched to a gene; V was cut back by 9 bases and J by 9 bases. The CDR3 DNA sequence: TGTGCCAGCGAAACCGGGACAGGGGGCGAAGCTTCCGCCAGTGAGCAGTTCTTC. Translation gives CASETGTGGEASASEQFF.

V usage is TRBV6-5 and J usage is TRBJ1-1; no reliable D call. V lost 6 bases, J lost 5 bases, and 16 bases lay in between. The CDR3 spans 14 residues. CDR1 and CDR2 from the germline V gene are MNHEY and SVGAGI. The CDR3 nucleotides read TGTGCCAGCAGCCCCGGGAAGGGAGGTACTGAAGCTTTCTTT. Its translation: CASSPGKGGTEAFF.

Concerning this clone itself: Distinct nucleotide sequences in the sample also encode this CDR3. This chain connects TRBV5-4 to TRBJ2-2, with D uncertain. The V end was cut by 0 bases, the J end by 2 bases, with 5 bases between. Per germline, CDR1 SGHNT and CDR2 YYREEE (reference sequence). CDR3 length: 14 residues. In nucleotides, the CDR3 is TGTGCCAGCAGCTTGGTGGGCAACACCGGGGAGCTGTTTTTT. Translated, it gives CASSLVGNTGELFF.

Only a few counts were recorded for this clone. The chain recombines TRBV4-3 with TRBJ1-6; no definite D call. The germline V and J ends were trimmed by 4 bases and 8 bases, with 18 bases remaining between them. The CDR3 extends over 16 amino acids. Germline CDR1 and CDR2: LGHNA and YSLEER. The CDR3 nucleotides are TGCGCCAGCAGCCCCCGGAGGGAGACATTATATTCACCCCTCCACTTT. Translating it yields CASSPRRETLYSPLHF.

The rearrangement joins TRBV6-5 to TRBJ2-7, with 7 bases that match TRBD1. V was clipped by 6 bases and J by 3 bases; unmatched bases: 8. Germline CDR1 is MNHEY and CDR2 is SVGAGI. This CDR3 has 14 residues. Written as DNA, the CDR3 is TGTGCCAGCAGGTCCGACAGGGTCGGCTACGAGCAGTACTTC. Amino acids: CASRSDRVGYEQYF.

This chain joins TRBV28 and TRBJ2-2; D is ambiguous. CDR1 and CDR2 (germline): MDHEN, SYDVKM. Trimming left V 7 bases short and J 3 bases short, with 15 bases between. The CDR3 covers 15 residues. The CDR3, as DNA: TGTGCCAGCAAGGGTATCCCATTGCACACCGGGGAGCTGTTTTTT. Its translation: CASKGIPLHTGELFF.